Shown below are 30 T cell receptor beta chains from a single sample sequenced in a study of CD4+ T cells in melanoma (dated by TCRdb to 2022 to 2024). Library generation was performed with the immunoSEQ multiplex PCR assay. Held by TCRdb, this immuneACCESS table contains in-frame sequences only and omits some clones. Under half of the omission traces to an unresolved V gene where checked; the cause of the rest is unknown. This sample gives about 55,000 clones in total; 60% to 75% of them show up just once. The ten biggest clones cover roughly 4.5% of the sample. The specimen sequenced was tumor tissue. These receptors all come from a human donor with melanoma.

This clone has ten or more counts. The rearrangement uses TRBV19 and TRBJ1-5, with 10 bases matching TRBD1. Germline assignment: CDR1 LNHDA and CDR2 SQIVND (reference sequence). V shed 7 bases and J 7 bases; nucleotides not matched to a gene: 7. This CDR3 is 14 amino acids long. The CDR3 is CASTPGTGAQPQHF. The CDR3, as DNA: TGTGCCAGTACCCCGGGGACAGGGGCCCAGCCCCAGCATTTT. Full variable domain (rest looked up from reference TRBV19 and TRBJ1-5): DGGITQSPKYLFRKEGQNVTLSCEQNLNHDAMYWYRQDPGQGLRLIYYSQIVNDFQKGDIAEGYSVSREKKESFPLTVTSAQKNPTAFYLCASTPGTGAQPQHFGDGTRLSIL.

CDR3 DNA: TGTGCCAGCAGCCAAGGACTGCACTCCTACAATGAGCAGTTCTTC. Translating gives CASSQGLHSYNEQFF. The chain carries TRBV11-2 and TRBJ2-1; perhaps TRBD2 as D (5 bases). This CDR3 contains 15 residues. CDR1 SGHAT and CDR2 FQNNGV come from the germline V gene. V was clipped by 5 bases and J by 0 bases, with 11 bases between them.

The J gene is TRBJ1-1, the V gene TRBV30; 7 nucleotides match TRBD1. The CDR3 is 11 residues long. V lost 8 bases to trimming and J lost 13 bases; unmatched junction nucleotides: 13. Germline assignment: CDR1 GTSNPN and CDR2 SVGIG (reference sequence). DNA for the CDR3: TGTGCCACCAACGACAGGGCCGTTGATTTCTTT. Translated: CATNDRAVDFF.

J is TRBJ2-7 and V is TRBV14, with a possible D match to TRBD2 (5 bases). Germline lookup yields CDR1 SGHDN and CDR2 FVKESK. The V gene lost 2 bases and the J gene lost 2 bases, with 7 bases spanning the gap. This CDR3 contains 13 residues. As DNA, the CDR3 is TGTGCCAGCAGCCAAATACTAGCCTACGAGCAGTACTTC. It codes for CASSQILAYEQYF.

The chain employs TRBV9 and TRBJ2-1, with 10 bases aligning to TRBD1. J gave up 10 bases and V 0 bases, and 10 bases lay outside the gene matches. Germline values: CDR1 SGDLS, CDR2 YYNGEE. The CDR3 runs to 16 residues. The chain's CDR3 is CASSVGFGQGDREQFF. The DNA for the CDR3 is TGTGCCAGCAGCGTAGGATTTGGACAGGGGGACAGAGAGCAGTTCTTC. Together with reference TRBV9 and TRBJ2-1, the CDR3 gives the full variable domain: DSGVTQTPKHLITATGQRVTLRCSPRSGDLSVYWYQQSLDQGLQFLIQYYNGEERAKGNILERFSAQQFPDLHSELNLSSLELGDSALYFCASSVGFGQGDREQFFGPGTRLTVL.

The chain uses TRBV5-1 and TRBJ2-1; D remains unclear. CDR3 size: 14 residues. V dropped 2 bases and J dropped 0 bases, with 6 bases sitting between them. CDR1 is SGHRS, CDR2 YFSETQ, per germline. As DNA, the CDR3 is TGCGCCAGCAGCTTCGGCTACTCCTACAATGAGCAGTTCTTC. Translating it yields CASSFGYSYNEQFF.

The chain links TRBV5-1 to TRBJ2-3; 9 nucleotides agree with TRBD1. V was clipped by 0 bases and J by 4 bases; unmatched bases: 3. The germline V gene encodes CDR1 SGHRS and CDR2 YFSETQ. The CDR3 is 15 amino acids. The CDR3 here is CASSLEGQGSDTQYF. In DNA form, the CDR3 reads TGCGCCAGCAGCTTGGAGGGACAGGGTTCAGATACGCAGTATTTT.

The chain uses TRBV4-1 and TRBJ2-1; no clear D. The CDR3 is made up of 14 amino acids. The germline V and J ends were trimmed by 1 base and 8 bases, with 12 bases remaining between them. Germline V gene data show CDR1 as MGHRA and CDR2 as YSYEKL. The CDR3 sequence is CASSQVLQADEQFF. CDR3 nucleotide sequence: TGCGCCAGCAGCCAAGTGCTGCAGGCCGATGAGCAGTTCTTC.

The chain carries TRBV5-4 and TRBJ1-1, with D uncertain. The CDR3 runs 13 residues. Trimming left V 2 bases short and J 7 bases short, with 12 bases between. Germline V CDR1 and CDR2: SGHNT, YYREEE (reference sequence). The CDR3 here is CASSFWGVDEAFF. The DNA of the CDR3 is TGTGCCAGCAGCTTTTGGGGTGTCGATGAAGCTTTCTTT.

The chain is built from TRBV7-8 and TRBJ1-5; 7 nucleotides line up with TRBD1. V shed 2 bases and J 7 bases; nucleotides not matched to a gene: 2. Germline lookup yields CDR1 SGHVS and CDR2 FQNEAQ. This CDR3 is 13 amino acids long. The CDR3 sequence is CASSLQGVQPQHF. The CDR3 DNA reads TGTGCCAGCAGCTTACAGGGGGTCCAGCCCCAGCATTTT.

This clone is classed as medium-sized (0.01 to 0.1%). CDR3 bases: TGTGCCAGCAGCTTAACAGGGTCAAACTATCAGCCCCAGCATTTT. It yields the protein CASSLTGSNYQPQHF. The V call is TRBV5-5, the J call TRBJ1-5; tentative D call: TRBD1 (6 bases). V was clipped by 2 bases and J by 5 bases, with 14 bases between them. Germline V CDR1 and CDR2: SGHKS, YYEKEE (reference sequence). The CDR3 consists of 15 residues.

V usage is TRBV20-1 and J usage is TRBJ1-3; D is unclear. This CDR3 spans 11 amino acids. Trimming took 6 bases from V and 6 from J, leaving 9 bases between them. From germline, CDR1 is DFQATT and CDR2 SNEGSKA (reference sequence). CDR3 sequence reads: CSARVENTIYF. As DNA, the CDR3 is TGCAGTGCGAGGGTGGAAAACACCATATATTTT.

The chain combines TRBV28 with TRBJ1-2, with TRBD1 as a possible D gene (5 bases). Per germline, CDR1 MDHEN and CDR2 SYDVKM. The CDR3 length is 16 residues. Trimming shortened V by 5 bases and J by 1 base, and 17 bases separated the two germline ends. This chain's CDR3 is CASSATSGGGNYGYTF. The DNA for the CDR3 is TGTGCCAGCAGTGCAACCTCGGGGGGGGGTAACTATGGCTACACCTTC.

V gene TRBV27 combines with J gene TRBJ2-1, with D hard to call. Germline assignment: CDR1 MNHEY and CDR2 SMNVEV (reference sequence). The CDR3 runs 11 residues. V was cut by 7 bases and J by 4 bases, with 5 bases left in between. CDR3 protein: CASTLYNEQFF. The CDR3 nucleotides read TGTGCCAGCACCCTATACAATGAGCAGTTCTTC.

The V and J genes are TRBV19 and TRBJ1-2; D is perhaps TRBD1 (5 bases). The CDR3 is made up of 14 amino acids. V was shortened by 5 bases and J by 5 bases, with 15 bases between the two germline ends. Per germline, CDR1 LNHDA and CDR2 SQIVND (reference sequence). CDR3 sequence reads: CASSFRTEGYGYTF. The CDR3 bases are TGTGCCAGTAGTTTCCGGACCGAGGGGTATGGCTACACCTTC.

V usage is TRBV4-1 and J usage is TRBJ1-5; 7 nucleotides line up with TRBD1. V was clipped by 0 bases and J by 4 bases; unmatched bases: 6. CDR1 MGHRA and CDR2 YSYEKL come from the germline V gene. The CDR3 is made up of 16 amino acids. The CDR3: CASSQEAGGGNQPQHF. The CDR3 region has the DNA TGCGCCAGCAGCCAAGAAGCAGGGGGAGGGAATCAGCCCCAGCATTTT.

The V call is TRBV7-2, the J call TRBJ2-5; tentative D call: TRBD1 (6 bases). The length of the CDR3 is 15 residues. V was shortened by 5 bases and J by 5 bases, with 18 bases between the two germline ends. Germline V gene sequence: CDR1 SGHTA, CDR2 FQGNSA. The CDR3, as DNA: TGTGCCAGCAGCAAAGAGGGACACCGTGGGGAGACCCAGTACTTC. Its protein product is CASSKEGHRGETQYF. Together with reference TRBV7-2 and TRBJ2-5, the CDR3 gives the full variable domain: GAGVSQSPSNKVTEKGKDVELRCDPISGHTALYWYRQSLGQGLEFLIYFQGNSAPDKSGLPSDRFSAERTGGSVSTLTIQRTQQEDSAVYLCASSKEGHRGETQYFGPGTRLLVL.

For this clone: At one boundary the junction diverges from the germline segment, which might be a read error. The chain links TRBV7-9 to TRBJ2-2; TRBD1 agrees at 10 bases. CDR3 length equals 16 residues. CDR1 is SEHNR, CDR2 FQNEAQ, per germline (reference sequence). The CDR3, as DNA: TGTGCCAGCAGCTCTTCGCCGGGACAGGGGACCGAGGAGCTGTTTTTT. This translates into CASSSSPGQGTEELFF.

The chain combines TRBV5-4 with TRBJ1-4; 7 bases fit TRBD1. Germline-derived CDR1 and CDR2 are SGHNT and YYREEE (reference sequence). This CDR3 has 15 residues. The V gene end was trimmed by 2 bases and the J gene end by 7 bases; junction bases not matched to a gene: 8. CDR3 loop: CASSLWAGGGEKLFF. For the CDR3, the DNA is TGTGCCAGCAGCTTATGGGCAGGGGGTGGTGAAAAACTGTTTTTT.

The J gene is TRBJ2-5, the V gene TRBV7-3, with D perhaps TRBD1 or TRBD2 (5 bases each). The J call may be mistaken, given a closer DNA end match to TRBJ2-7. Germline CDR1 SGHTA, CDR2 FQGTGA. CDR3 length equals 14 residues. CDR3 coding DNA: TGTGCCAGCAGCTTGGCGACGGGGCCCTACGAGCAGTACTTC. Translating it yields CASSLATGPYEQYF.

V gene TRBV6-5 combines with J gene TRBJ2-3; D could derive from TRBD1 or TRBD2 (5 bases each). This CDR3 is built from 14 residues. V was trimmed by 2 bases and J by 4 bases, leaving 10 bases between them. Germline V CDR1 and CDR2: MNHEY, SVGAGI. The CDR3 region has the DNA TGTGCCAGCAGTTACAAACGGGGCCCAGATACGCAGTATTTT. It codes for CASSYKRGPDTQYF.

V and J are TRBV30 and TRBJ2-3, with TRBD2 matching over 10 bases. From germline, CDR1 is GTSNPN and CDR2 SVGIG (reference sequence). The junction had 5 bases not matched to a gene; V was cut back by 2 bases and J by 0 bases. CDR3 length: 16 amino acids. CDR3 in amino acids: CAWSSLAGASTDTQYF. CDR3 nucleotides: TGTGCCTGGAGTTCCCTAGCGGGGGCGAGCACAGATACGCAGTATTTT.

Note on this clone: This sequence may be a read error, since a much larger clone differs from it by one base. The sample contains more than one DNA sequence encoding this CDR3. This rearrangement joins TRBV9 to TRBJ2-5; D is undetermined. Near its end, the DNA agrees better with TRBJ2-7, so the J call may be wrong. The CDR3 has 13 residues. Germline V CDR1 and CDR2: SGDLS, YYNGEE. CDR3 DNA sequence: TGTGCCAGCAGCGTAGAGGGTTCCTACGAGCAGTACTTC. As protein: CASSVEGSYEQYF.

The chain carries TRBV4-3 and TRBJ1-2; no clear D gene. CDR3 length equals 16 residues. Looked up from germline, CDR1 is LGHNA and CDR2 is YSLEER. V was trimmed by 3 bases and J by 6 bases, leaving 20 bases between them. CDR3 loop: CASSHNPGRASDGYTF. The CDR3 region has the DNA TGCGCCAGCAGCCACAACCCCGGGAGAGCGTCTGATGGCTACACCTTC.

V is TRBV11-2 and J is TRBJ2-7; the D gene is possibly TRBD1 (5 bases). Germline values: CDR1 SGHAT, CDR2 FQNNGV. There are 13 residues in the CDR3. V shed 3 bases and J shed 7 bases, with 13 bases lying between them. The CDR3 here is CASSLGPASEQYF. CDR3 coding DNA: TGTGCCAGCAGCTTGGGGCCAGCCAGTGAGCAGTACTTC.

This clone has ten or more counts. The V gene is TRBV10-3, the J gene TRBJ1-6; TRBD1 might be the D (6 bases). Germline V lookup: CDR1 ENHRY, CDR2 SYGVKD. V was shortened by 0 bases and J by 7 bases, with 10 bases between the two germline ends. The CDR3 consists of 15 residues. The CDR3 loop reads CAISESQGYNSPLHF. CDR3 in DNA: TGTGCCATCAGTGAGTCGCAGGGGTACAATTCACCCCTCCACTTT.

This clone is termed medium-sized. The CDR3 sequence: CASSLPRVTEAFF. CDR3 DNA sequence: TGTGCCAGCAGCTTGCCGAGGGTCACTGAAGCTTTCTTT. The chain joins TRBV5-6 to TRBJ1-1; no definite D call. V shed 1 base and J shed 4 bases, with 8 bases lying between them. In germline, CDR1 is SGHDT, CDR2 YYEEEE. CDR3 length: 13 residues.

With respect to this clone: The sample carries other DNA sequences with the same CDR3. V usage is TRBV5-1 and J usage is TRBJ2-7, with no clear D. The germline V gene encodes CDR1 SGHRS and CDR2 YFSETQ. This CDR3 spans 14 amino acids. The V end was cut by 0 bases, the J end by 2 bases, with 9 bases between. This chain's CDR3 is CASSLGTAAYEQYF. In DNA, the CDR3 is TGCGCCAGCAGCTTGGGAACTGCGGCCTACGAGCAGTACTTC.

The chain recombines TRBV9 with TRBJ1-1, with TRBD1 matching over 10 bases. The CDR3 consists of 15 residues. V lost 4 bases and J lost 3; bases outside the gene matches: 6. From germline, CDR1 is SGDLS and CDR2 YYNGEE. The CDR3 coding sequence is TGTGCCAGCAGCCCTTGGGACAGGGGAGACACTGAAGCTTTCTTT. This codes for CASSPWDRGDTEAFF.

The V call is TRBV9, the J call TRBJ2-6, with D unresolved. From germline, CDR1 is SGDLS and CDR2 YYNGEE. CDR3 length: 15 amino acids. Deletions cut 3 bases from V and 0 bases from J, with 7 bases between. CDR3 residues: CASSDRLSGANVLTF. CDR3 coding DNA: TGTGCCAGCAGCGACCGTCTCTCTGGGGCCAACGTCCTGACTTTC.